The clone carrying this TCR beta chain has a count of ten or more. Its antigen is undetermined. The record originates from a study of T-cell reconstitution after alpha-beta-depleted transplantation in children. Preparation of the TCRbeta library used unique molecular identifiers. A single record per CDR3 protein comes from TCRdb applying MiXCR to the PCR reads. The sample consists of nearly 20,000 distinct CDR3 sequences, roughly 13% of them appearing once. Study-wide findings and caveats: There were reportedly several hundred expanded graft clones from which alpha-beta T cells came about two months after transplant.

The CDR3 is made up of 13 amino acids. Germline V gene data show CDR1 as DFQATT and CDR2 as SNEGSKA (reference sequence). The source material was PBMCs, mostly from graft donor cells, sampled 60 days after TCRalphabeta/CD19-depleted stem cell transplant. The chain joins TRBV20-1 to TRBJ2-5, with 11 bases matching TRBD2. This TCR came from a female patient aged 2-9 years who had a stem cell transplant for congenital amegakaryocytic thrombocytopenia, so the T cells may come from the graft donor. CDR3 coding DNA: TGCACCACAGAACTAGCGGGGGAAGAGACCCAGTACTTC. The encoded protein is CTTELAGEETQYF.